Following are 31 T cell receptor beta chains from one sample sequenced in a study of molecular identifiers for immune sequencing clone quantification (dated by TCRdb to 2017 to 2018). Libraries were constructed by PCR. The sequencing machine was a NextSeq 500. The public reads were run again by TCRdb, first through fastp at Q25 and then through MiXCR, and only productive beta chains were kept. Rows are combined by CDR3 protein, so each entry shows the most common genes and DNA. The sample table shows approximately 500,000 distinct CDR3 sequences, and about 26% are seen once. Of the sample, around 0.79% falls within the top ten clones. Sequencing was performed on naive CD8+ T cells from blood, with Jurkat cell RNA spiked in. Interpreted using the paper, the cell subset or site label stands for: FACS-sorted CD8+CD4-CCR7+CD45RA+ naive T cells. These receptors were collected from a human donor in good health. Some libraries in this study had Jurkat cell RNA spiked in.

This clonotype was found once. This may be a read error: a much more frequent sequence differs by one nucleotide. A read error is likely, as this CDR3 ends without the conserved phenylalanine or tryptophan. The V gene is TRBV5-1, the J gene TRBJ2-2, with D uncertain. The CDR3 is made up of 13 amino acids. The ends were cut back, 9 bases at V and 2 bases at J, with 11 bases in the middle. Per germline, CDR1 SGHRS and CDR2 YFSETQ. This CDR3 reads CATQTPNTGELFL. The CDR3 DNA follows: TGCGCCACCCAGACACCCAACACCGGGGAGCTGTTTCTT.

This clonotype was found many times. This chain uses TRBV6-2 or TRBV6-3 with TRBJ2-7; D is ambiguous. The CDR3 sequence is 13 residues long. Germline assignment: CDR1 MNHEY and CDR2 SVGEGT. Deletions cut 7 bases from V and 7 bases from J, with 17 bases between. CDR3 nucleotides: TGTGCCAGCACCCACGAATGGGGTCAGGAGCAGTACTTC. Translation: CASTHEWGQEQYF.

The CDR3 sequence: CASRRVAGVEYNEQFF. The CDR3 nucleotides read TGTGCCAGCAGGAGGGTAGCGGGAGTAGAGTACAATGAGCAGTTCTTC. The rearrangement joins TRBV28 to TRBJ2-1; TRBD2 agrees at 9 bases. The germline V gene encodes CDR1 MDHEN and CDR2 SYDVKM. J was trimmed by 4 bases and V by 6 bases; bases with no gene match: 10. The CDR3 is 16 residues long.

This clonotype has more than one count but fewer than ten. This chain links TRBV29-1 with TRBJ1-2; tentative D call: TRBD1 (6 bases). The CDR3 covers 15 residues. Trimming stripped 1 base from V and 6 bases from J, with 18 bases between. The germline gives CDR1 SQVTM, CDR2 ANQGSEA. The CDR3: CSVEGVGGALNGYTF. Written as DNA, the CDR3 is TGCAGCGTTGAAGGTGTCGGGGGCGCGCTTAATGGCTACACCTTC.

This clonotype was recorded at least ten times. DNA of the CDR3: TGTGCCAGCAGTTTTCTCAGCGGGGGCCAAGAGACCCAGTACTTC. This codes for CASSFLSGGQETQYF. The chain links TRBV12-3 or TRBV12-4 to TRBJ2-5, with TRBD2 matching over 8 bases. This CDR3 comprises 15 residues. V dropped 3 bases and J dropped 1; count of bases not matched to a gene: 4.

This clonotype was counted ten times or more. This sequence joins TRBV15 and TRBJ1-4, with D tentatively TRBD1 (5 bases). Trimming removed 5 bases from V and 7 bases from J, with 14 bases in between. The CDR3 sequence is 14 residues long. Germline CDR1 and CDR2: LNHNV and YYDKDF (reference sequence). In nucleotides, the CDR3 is TGTGCCACCAGCCAAGACCGGGGGAGTGAAAAACTGTTTTTT. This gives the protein CATSQDRGSEKLFF.

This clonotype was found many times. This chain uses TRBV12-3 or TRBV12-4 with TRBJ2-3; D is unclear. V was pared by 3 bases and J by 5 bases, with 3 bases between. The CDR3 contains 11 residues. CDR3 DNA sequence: TGTGCCAGCAGTTTCATAGATACGCAGTATTTT. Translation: CASSFIDTQYF.

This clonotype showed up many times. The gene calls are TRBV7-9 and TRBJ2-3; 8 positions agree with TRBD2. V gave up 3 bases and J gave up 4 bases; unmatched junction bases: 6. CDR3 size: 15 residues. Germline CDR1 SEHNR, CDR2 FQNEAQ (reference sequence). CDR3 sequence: CASSFISGGPDTQYF. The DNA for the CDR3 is TGTGCCAGCAGCTTTATAAGCGGGGGACCAGATACGCAGTATTTT.

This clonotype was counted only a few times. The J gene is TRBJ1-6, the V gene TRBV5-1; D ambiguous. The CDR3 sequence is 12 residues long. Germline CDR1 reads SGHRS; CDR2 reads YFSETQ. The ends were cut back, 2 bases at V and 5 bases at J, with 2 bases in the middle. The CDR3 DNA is TGCGCCAGCAGCTTAGATAATTCACCCCTCCACTTT. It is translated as CASSLDNSPLHF.

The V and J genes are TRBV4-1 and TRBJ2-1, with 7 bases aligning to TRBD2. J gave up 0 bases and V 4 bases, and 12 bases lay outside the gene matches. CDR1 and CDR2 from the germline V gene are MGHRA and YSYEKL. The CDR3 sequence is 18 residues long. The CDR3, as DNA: TGCGCCAGCAGCCTGATGGGAGGGACGGGGGGCTCCTACAATGAGCAGTTCTTC. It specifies CASSLMGGTGGSYNEQFF.

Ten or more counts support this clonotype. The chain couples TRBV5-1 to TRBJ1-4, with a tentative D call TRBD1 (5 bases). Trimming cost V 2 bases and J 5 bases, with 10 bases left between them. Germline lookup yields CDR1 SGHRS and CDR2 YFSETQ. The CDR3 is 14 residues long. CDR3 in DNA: TGCGCCAGCAGCTTCGTAGGGACGAATGAAAAACTGTTTTTT. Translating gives CASSFVGTNEKLFF.

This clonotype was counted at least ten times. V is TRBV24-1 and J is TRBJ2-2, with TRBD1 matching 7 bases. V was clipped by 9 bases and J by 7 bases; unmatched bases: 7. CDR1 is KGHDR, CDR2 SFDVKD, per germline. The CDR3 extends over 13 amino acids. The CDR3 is CATYDRVSGELFF. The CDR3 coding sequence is TGTGCCACCTACGACAGGGTGAGCGGGGAGCTGTTTTTT.

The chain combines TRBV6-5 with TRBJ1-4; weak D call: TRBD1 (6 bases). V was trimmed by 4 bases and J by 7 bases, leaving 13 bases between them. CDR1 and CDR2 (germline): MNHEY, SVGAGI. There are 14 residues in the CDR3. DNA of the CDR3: TGTGCCAGCAGTTTCGGGGCACAGGGTGAAAAACTGTTTTTT. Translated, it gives CASSFGAQGEKLFF.

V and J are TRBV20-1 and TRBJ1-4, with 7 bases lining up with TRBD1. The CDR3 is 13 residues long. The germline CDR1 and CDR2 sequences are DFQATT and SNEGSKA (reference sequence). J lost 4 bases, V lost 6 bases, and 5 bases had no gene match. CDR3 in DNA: TGCAGTGCGGCGGGACAGTATAATGAAAAACTGTTTTTT. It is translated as CSAAGQYNEKLFF.

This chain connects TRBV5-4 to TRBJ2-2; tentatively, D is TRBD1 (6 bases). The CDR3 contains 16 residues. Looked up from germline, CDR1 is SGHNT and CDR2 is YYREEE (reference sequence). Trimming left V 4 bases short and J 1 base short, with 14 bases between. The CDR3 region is CASSPGAGENTGELFF. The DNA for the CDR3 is TGTGCCAGCAGCCCCGGGGCAGGGGAGAACACCGGGGAGCTGTTTTTT.

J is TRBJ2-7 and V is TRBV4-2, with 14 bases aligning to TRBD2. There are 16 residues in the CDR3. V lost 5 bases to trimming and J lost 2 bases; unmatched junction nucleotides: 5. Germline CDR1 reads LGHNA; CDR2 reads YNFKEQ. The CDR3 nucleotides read TGTGCCAGCAGCTCCGGGACTAGCGGGAGTCCCTACGAGCAGTACTTC. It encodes CASSSGTSGSPYEQYF.

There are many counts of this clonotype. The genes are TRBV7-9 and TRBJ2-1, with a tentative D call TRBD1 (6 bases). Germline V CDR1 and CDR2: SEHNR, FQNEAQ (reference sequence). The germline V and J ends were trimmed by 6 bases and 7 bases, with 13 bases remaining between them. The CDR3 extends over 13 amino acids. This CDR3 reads CASSPPQGNEQFF. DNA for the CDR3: TGTGCCAGCAGTCCCCCCCAGGGGAATGAGCAGTTCTTC.

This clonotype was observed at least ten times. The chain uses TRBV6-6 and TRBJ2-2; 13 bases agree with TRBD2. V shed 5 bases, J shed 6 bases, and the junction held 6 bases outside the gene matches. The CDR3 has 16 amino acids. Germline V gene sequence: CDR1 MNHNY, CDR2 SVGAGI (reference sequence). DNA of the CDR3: TGTGCCAGCAGTCCGACTAGCGGGAGGTTTGCCGGGGAGCTGTTTTTT. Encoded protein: CASSPTSGRFAGELFF.

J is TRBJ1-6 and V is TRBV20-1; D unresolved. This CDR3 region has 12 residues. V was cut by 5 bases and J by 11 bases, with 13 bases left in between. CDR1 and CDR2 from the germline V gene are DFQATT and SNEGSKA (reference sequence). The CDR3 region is CSAEGLSAPLHF. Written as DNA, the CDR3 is TGCAGTGCTGAGGGCCTTTCGGCACCCCTCCACTTT.

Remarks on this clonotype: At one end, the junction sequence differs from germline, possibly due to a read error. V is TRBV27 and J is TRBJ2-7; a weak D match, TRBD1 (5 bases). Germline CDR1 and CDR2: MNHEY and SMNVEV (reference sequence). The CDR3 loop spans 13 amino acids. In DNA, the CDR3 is TGTGCCAGCAGTCTGGCAGGGTACTACGCGCAGTACTTC. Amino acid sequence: CASSLAGYYAQYF.

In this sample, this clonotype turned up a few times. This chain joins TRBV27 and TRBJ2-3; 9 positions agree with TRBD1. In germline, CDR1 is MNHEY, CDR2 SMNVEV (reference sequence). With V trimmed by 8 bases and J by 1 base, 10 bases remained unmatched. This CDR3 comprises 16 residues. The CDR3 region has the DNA TGTGCCAGCGCAGGAGGGACAGGGTTTGGCACAGATACGCAGTATTTT. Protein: CASAGGTGFGTDTQYF.

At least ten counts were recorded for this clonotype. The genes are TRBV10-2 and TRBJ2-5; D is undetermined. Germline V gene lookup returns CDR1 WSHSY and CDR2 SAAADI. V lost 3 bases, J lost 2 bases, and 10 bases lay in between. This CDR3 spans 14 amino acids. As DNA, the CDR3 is TGCGCCAGCAGTGATCTCGCGGATCAAGAGACCCAGTACTTC. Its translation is CASSDLADQETQYF.

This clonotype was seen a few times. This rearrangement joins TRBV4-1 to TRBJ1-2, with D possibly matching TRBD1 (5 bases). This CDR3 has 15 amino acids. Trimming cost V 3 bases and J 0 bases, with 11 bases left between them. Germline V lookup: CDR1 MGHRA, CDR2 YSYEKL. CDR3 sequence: CASSHLTGTNYGYTF. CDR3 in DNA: TGCGCCAGCAGCCATCTAACAGGAACTAACTATGGCTACACCTTC.

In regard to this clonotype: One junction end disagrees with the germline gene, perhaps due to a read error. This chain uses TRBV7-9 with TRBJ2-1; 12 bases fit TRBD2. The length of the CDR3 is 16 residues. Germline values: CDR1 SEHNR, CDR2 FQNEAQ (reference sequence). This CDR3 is CASSQVLAGGFGERFF. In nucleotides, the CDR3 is TGTGCCAGCAGCCAAGTACTAGCGGGAGGATTTGGTGAGCGGTTCTTC.

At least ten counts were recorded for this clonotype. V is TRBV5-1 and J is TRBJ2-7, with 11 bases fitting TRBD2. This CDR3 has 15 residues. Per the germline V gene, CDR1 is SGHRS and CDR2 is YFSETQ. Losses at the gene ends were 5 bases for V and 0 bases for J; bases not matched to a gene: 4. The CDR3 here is CASSPGLADSYEQYF. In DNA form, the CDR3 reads TGCGCCAGCAGTCCGGGACTAGCGGACTCCTACGAGCAGTACTTC.

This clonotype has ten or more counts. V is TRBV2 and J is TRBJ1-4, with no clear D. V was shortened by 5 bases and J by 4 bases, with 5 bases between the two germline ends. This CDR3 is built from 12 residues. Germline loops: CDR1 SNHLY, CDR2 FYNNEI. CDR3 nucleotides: TGTGCCAGCAGTCGGTATAATGAAAAACTGTTTTTT. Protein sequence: CASSRYNEKLFF.

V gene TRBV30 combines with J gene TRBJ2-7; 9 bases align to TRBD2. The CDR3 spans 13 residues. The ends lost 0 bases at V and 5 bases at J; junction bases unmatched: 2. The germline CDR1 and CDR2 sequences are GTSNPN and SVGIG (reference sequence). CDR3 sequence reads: CAWSVASGNEQYF. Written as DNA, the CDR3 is TGTGCCTGGAGTGTAGCTAGCGGGAACGAGCAGTACTTC. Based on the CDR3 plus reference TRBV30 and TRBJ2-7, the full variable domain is SQTIHQWPATLVQPVGSPLSLECTVEGTSNPNLYWYRQAAGRGLQLLFYSVGIGQISSEVPQNLSASRPQDRQFILSSKKLLLSDSGFYLCAWSVASGNEQYFGPGTRLTVT.

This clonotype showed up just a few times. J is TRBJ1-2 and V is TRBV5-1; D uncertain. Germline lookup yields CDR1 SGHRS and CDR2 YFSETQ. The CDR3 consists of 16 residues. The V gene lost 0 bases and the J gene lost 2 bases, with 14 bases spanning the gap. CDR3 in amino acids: CASSLAAESGNYGYTF. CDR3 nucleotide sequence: TGCGCCAGCAGCTTGGCCGCGGAATCAGGAAACTATGGCTACACCTTC.

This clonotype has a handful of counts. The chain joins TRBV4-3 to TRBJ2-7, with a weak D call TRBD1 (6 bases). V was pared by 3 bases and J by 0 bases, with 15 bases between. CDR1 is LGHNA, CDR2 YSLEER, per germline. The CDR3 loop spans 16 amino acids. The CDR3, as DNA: TGCGCCAGCAGCCAGGAACAGGGTGACGCCTCCTACGAGCAGTACTTC. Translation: CASSQEQGDASYEQYF.

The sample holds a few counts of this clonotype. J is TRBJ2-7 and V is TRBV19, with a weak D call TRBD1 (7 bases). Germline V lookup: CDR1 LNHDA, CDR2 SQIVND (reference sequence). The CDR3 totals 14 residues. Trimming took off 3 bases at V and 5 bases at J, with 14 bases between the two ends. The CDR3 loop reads CASSILDREDEQYF. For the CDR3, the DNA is TGTGCCAGTAGTATCCTCGACAGGGAGGACGAGCAGTACTTC.

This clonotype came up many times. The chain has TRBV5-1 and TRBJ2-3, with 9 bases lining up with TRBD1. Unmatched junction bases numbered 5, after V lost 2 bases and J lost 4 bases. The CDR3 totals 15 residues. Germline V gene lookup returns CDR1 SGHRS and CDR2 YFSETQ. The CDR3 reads CASSFTGGTADTQYF. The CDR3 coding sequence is TGCGCCAGCAGCTTTACAGGGGGCACCGCAGATACGCAGTATTTT.